This record covers a single T cell receptor beta chain. Its antigen is not yet known. One base away there is no much larger clone; base qualities are not given. The cohort was made up of several hundred healthy bone marrow donors. At the time of sampling, every cohort member was nominally healthy, though immune exposures that went unrecorded were likely present. The donor was CMV seronegative and was included in the group of 352 seronegative cohort members. A peripheral blood sample was provided by each donor, and peripheral blood mononuclear cells were used for TCR beta sequencing. The Qiagen DNeasy Blood Extraction Kit was used to extract genomic DNA from the blood cell samples. Library creation used the immunoSEQ multiplex PCR assay. A mixture of 60 forward primers for TCR Vbeta segments and 13 reverse primers for TCR Jbeta segments was used in the multiplex PCR. A multiplex PCR assay on genomic DNA amplified the CDR3 region of rearranged TCR beta genes. The amplified TCR beta libraries were sequenced on the Illumina HiSeq System as 87-base-pair reads. As for the original processing: A later analysis counted some 80 million unique TCR beta chains across the 650 to 800 repertoires, and 9.5 million to 11 million of these chains were shared by at least two donors. A nearest-neighbor algorithm error-corrected the raw reads and collapsed the reads into unique sequences, merging closely related sequences to remove PCR and sequencing errors. V, D and J gene segments were assigned by aligning CDR3 sequences to IMGT reference sequences. Each retained sequence needed at least a six-nucleotide match to both a V gene segment and a J gene segment. Rearrangements were called productive when the CDR3 lacked stop codons and stayed in frame with V and J; all others were non-productive. Following IMGT convention, CDR3 was defined as the stretch from the second conserved V-encoded cysteine to the conserved J-encoded phenylalanine. The earlier analysis of fewer than 750 of the donors excluded sequences that lacked an unambiguous match to a single V gene segment. An earlier analysis of a few hundred of the donors classified V segments as functional when productive rearrangements were above 56.7% and as segregating when the standard deviation between donors was above 5%. A statistical classification framework was developed to diagnose cytomegalovirus status using the catalog of TCR beta chain sequences. In a later analysis, TCR nucleotide sequences were compared against IMGT/GENE-DB human TR gene sequences so that V and J genes could be assigned. A later analysis assigned CDR3 sequences and most-parsimonious VDJ recombination scenarios with the TCRdist pipeline. In a later analysis, each TCR beta chain was defined by its CDR3 amino acid sequence together with its V-gene family, and reads lacking a unique V-gene family were excluded. To address suspected cross-contamination and a sequencing artifact, a later analysis removed 450 to 700 highly shared, low-generation-probability nucleotide sequences. For each public chain, a later analysis derived a clonal expansion index from normalized ranks of inferred template counts within each repertoire. Generation probabilities in a later analysis came from a VDJ recombination model fitted to out-of-frame rearrangements, and those results were checked against IGoR. A later analysis scored TCR-TCR, TCR-HLA and TCR-CMV co-occurrence with hypergeometric tests, applying a repertoire-size bias correction to TCR pairs. To estimate false discovery rates, a later analysis permuted the HLA or CMV assignments 20 times. In a later analysis, co-occurring TCRs were grouped with DBSCAN, and TCRdist sequence similarity was added when clustering was performed within HLA-allele-positive subsets. Repertoires with fewer than 30,000 or more than 120,000 public chains were left out of co-occurrence clustering, as were four to six repertoires with anomalous nucleotide sharing. TCRdb took over this immuneACCESS table, retaining in-frame rearrangements with V and J assigned. Such tables are incomplete; in checked studies, under half of the missing clones stem from an unresolved V gene, and the remainder is unexplained. The D gene and trimming were derived from the DNA, and the V and J assignments and clone size from that table. The sample yields roughly 170,000 clones; approximately 77% were counted once. Around 2.5% of the sample is in the top ten clones.

The data originate from a study of cytomegalovirus exposure and HLA in healthy donors (dated by TCRdb to about 2017). As for the study more broadly: In an earlier analysis of 450 to 750 of the donors, 250 to 300 Gb of sequence data and 95 million to 130 million unique TCR beta sequences from some 170 million T cells were reported. Approximately 310 gigabases of sequencing data and approximately 92 million unique TCR sequences made up an early release that covered fewer than 650 HLA-typed donors. Of the approximately 400 genotyped donors, 81% were placed in the genetic ancestry cluster associated with self-reported Caucasian donors. The study aimed to test whether signatures of past pathogen exposure could be identified by cataloging public T cell receptors. Using immunosequencing, the study profiled T cell repertoires from 500 to 800 subjects and related those repertoires to cytomegalovirus serostatus. Besides the first cohort of more than 650 subjects, a separate validation cohort made up of roughly 120 different subjects was used. To predict cytomegalovirus infection status, the study brought together high-throughput TCR immunosequencing, statistical association of individual TCRs with disease status, and machine learning. A later analysis re-examined previously published TCR beta repertoires from 500 to 700 donors and added high-resolution HLA genotyping to investigate patterns of TCR occurrence. The later analysis used no new phenotypic data to find candidate immune exposures, relying instead on TCR beta sequences and their occurrence across donors. In an earlier analysis of 550 to 700 of the donors, high-throughput TCR beta sequencing was used to judge whether each TCR beta V gene segment behaved as functional or pseudogenic. Donor age, sex, ethnicity and CMV serostatus were compiled together with the repertoire data. A later genetic analysis used genome-wide SNP genotypes for about 65% of the roughly 700 donors, treating that subset as a discovery cohort. All discovery cohort repertoires had been generated using a single sequencing platform. Both class I and class II loci were covered by HLA typing, at four-digit resolution. The number of typed donors differed by locus: about 620-630 for A, B, C, DRB1 and DQB1; approximately 520 for DQA1; around 610 for DPA1; and some 470 for DPB1. A few DR-DQ haplotypes were treated as single units for association and clustering because of strong linkage in the cohort. Among roughly 400 genotyped donors of the cohort, an average of roughly 230,000 unique TCR beta nucleotide sequences was sequenced per donor, of which about 20% were non-productive. The research as a whole found: A later genetic analysis reported fewer N-insertions in productive TCRs among donors in an Asian-associated ancestry cluster than the roughly 620-donor mean. Broadly in line with IMGT annotations, most TCR beta V segments showed up in productive rearrangements about 90% or about 30% of the time in an earlier analysis of some 590 of the donors. According to a later analysis, TCR association rates differed among HLA loci, with DRB1 alleles showing the most associated TCRs and HLA-C alleles showing the fewest. The classifier was reported to diagnose cytomegalovirus status with high specificity and sensitivity in both the original cohort and the validation cohort. In vitro tests confirmed that a few of the cytomegalovirus-associated TCR beta chains recognize cytomegalovirus antigens. A later analysis found that HLA-associated TCR beta chains were more clonally expanded and had lower generation probabilities than equally common non-associated chains. Because some donors lacked HLA typing at each locus, the association tests relied only on the typed subset. A later genetic analysis associated a missense DCLRE1C variant with V-gene and J-gene trimming of TCR beta chains, and an independent cohort replicated the association. The study listed over 150 TCR beta chains as associated with cytomegalovirus. A cluster of highly shared sequence variants was judged likely to be a technical artifact of the sequencing pipeline. A later analysis found that most CMV-associated TCR beta chains appeared HLA-restricted, with HLA associations seemingly driven largely by CMV exposure. Linkage disequilibrium might explain the correlated functional status among segregating V segments, but an unknown experimental factor could not be excluded. When HLA alleles, especially DR and DQ, strongly co-occurred, attributing TCR associations to individual alleles was difficult. Sequencing depth was assumed to be roughly uniform across donors in the presence/absence analyses, though that assumption may not hold. This cohort had only TCR beta chains sequenced, and the lack of alpha or paired-chain data limited which features could be detected. The only immune exposure information available for the cohort was CMV serostatus. Because counts were too low, some 17 rarely observed V segments, including chromosome 9 orphons, were left out of the earlier analysis of a few hundred of the donors. Specific HLA alleles were associated with 15,000 to 20,000 TCR beta sequences at a false discovery rate of 0.05 in a later analysis. A later analysis reported that several top co-occurrence clusters appeared linked to parvovirus B19, influenza, CMV and Epstein-Barr virus. Because the 87-base-pair reads could not distinguish some IMGT-functional V segments, including TRBV6-2 and TRBV6-3, those segments were excluded. Most TCR sequences were observed very rarely across donors, whereas some public TCRs were present in many individuals. According to the authors, the approach could potentially be generalized to other disease states and immunological phenotypes. A further reported finding was that TCR beta sequences accurately predicted the HLA-A and HLA-B alleles for most subjects in the first cohort.

Trimming leaves V shorter by 4 bases and J shorter by 8 bases, with the junction holding 9 bases beyond the gene matches. The CDR3, from cysteine to phenylalanine, totals 16 residues. Just CDR3 DNA is preserved here, 48 bases in frame from base 1. Per the germline V gene, MGHRA is the CDR1 and YSYEKL is the CDR2. The specimen sequenced was PBMCs. The sequence came from a female donor in good health and CMV-seronegative. The chain joins TRBV4-1 to TRBJ2-1, with TRBD2 matching 12 junction bases. Read as DNA, the sequence is TGCGCCAGCAGCCGCGGGGGACTAGCGGGTCCGTATGAGCAGTTCTTC. It encodes CASSRGGLAGPYEQFF.